This TCR beta chain is from a study of T cells after yellow fever vaccination. Synthesis of TCR cDNA relied on 5'RACE template switching, which attached a universal primer site and UMIs. TCRdb itself ran the 5' RACE reads through MiXCR, one entry per CDR3 protein. The sample shows approximately 610,000 distinct CDR3 sequences, 17% of them seen only once. This TCR was sampled from a man younger than 30 who received the YFV17D yellow fever vaccine. The sequencing used PBMCs, collected 5 to 6 days after the first yellow fever vaccination.

CDR3: CSVEGGQGRLEETQYF. In nucleotides, the CDR3 is TGCAGCGTTGAAGGGGGACAGGGGAGGTTGGAAGAGACCCAGTACTTC. V usage is TRBV29-1 and J usage is TRBJ2-5; 10 bases are a match to TRBD1. In germline, CDR1 is SQVTM, CDR2 ANQGSEA. This CDR3 has 16 amino acids. V lost 1 base, J lost 3 bases, and 8 bases stayed unmatched. Full variable domain (outside the CDR3, taken from reference TRBV29-1 and TRBJ2-5): SAVISQKPSRDICQRGTSLTIQCQVDSQVTMMFWYRQQPGQSLTLIATANQGSEATYESGFVIDKFPISRPNLTFSTLTVSNMSPEDSSIYLCSVEGGQGRLEETQYFGPGTRLLVL.